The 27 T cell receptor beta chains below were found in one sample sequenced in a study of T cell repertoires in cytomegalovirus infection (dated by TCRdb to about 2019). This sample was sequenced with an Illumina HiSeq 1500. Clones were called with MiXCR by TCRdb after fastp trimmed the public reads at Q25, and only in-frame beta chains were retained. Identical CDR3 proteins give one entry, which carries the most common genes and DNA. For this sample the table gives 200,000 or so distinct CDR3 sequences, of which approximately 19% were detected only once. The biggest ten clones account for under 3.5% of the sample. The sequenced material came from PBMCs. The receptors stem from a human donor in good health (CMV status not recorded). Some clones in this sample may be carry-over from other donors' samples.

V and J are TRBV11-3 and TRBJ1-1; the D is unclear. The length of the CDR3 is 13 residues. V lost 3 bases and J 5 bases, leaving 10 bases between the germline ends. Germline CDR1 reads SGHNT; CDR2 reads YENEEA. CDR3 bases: TGTGCCAGCAGCTTGATCTGGGGTACTGAAGCTTTCTTT. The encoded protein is CASSLIWGTEAFF. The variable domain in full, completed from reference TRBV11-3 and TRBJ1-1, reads EAGVVQSPRYKIIEKKQPVAFWCNPISGHNTLYWYLQNLGQGPELLIRYENEEAVDDSQLPKDRFSAERLKGVDSTLKIQPAELGDSAVYLCASSLIWGTEAFFGQGTRLTVV.

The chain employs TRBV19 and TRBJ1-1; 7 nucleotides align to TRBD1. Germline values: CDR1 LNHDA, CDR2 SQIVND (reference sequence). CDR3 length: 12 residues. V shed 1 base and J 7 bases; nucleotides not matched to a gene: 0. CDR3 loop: CASSIAGGEAFF. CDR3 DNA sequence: TGTGCCAGTAGTATAGCAGGGGGTGAAGCTTTCTTT.

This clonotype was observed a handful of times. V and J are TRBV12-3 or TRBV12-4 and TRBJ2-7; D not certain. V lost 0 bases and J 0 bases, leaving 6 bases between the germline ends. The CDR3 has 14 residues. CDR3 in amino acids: CASSLAVRSYEQYF. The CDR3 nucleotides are TGTGCCAGCAGTTTAGCCGTTCGCTCCTACGAGCAGTACTTC.

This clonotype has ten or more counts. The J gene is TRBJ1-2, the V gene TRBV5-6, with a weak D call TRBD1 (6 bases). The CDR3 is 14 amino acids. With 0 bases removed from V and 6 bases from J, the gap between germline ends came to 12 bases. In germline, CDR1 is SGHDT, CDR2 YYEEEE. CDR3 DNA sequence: TGTGCCAGCAGCTTGGCGACAGGAGGGGATGGCTACACCTTC. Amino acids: CASSLATGGDGYTF.

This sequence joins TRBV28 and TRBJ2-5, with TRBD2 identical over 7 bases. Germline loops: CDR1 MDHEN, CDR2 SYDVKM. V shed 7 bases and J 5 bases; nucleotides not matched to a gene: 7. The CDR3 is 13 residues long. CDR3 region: CASTGEGRETQYF. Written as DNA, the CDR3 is TGTGCCAGCACGGGGGAGGGAAGGGAGACCCAGTACTTC.

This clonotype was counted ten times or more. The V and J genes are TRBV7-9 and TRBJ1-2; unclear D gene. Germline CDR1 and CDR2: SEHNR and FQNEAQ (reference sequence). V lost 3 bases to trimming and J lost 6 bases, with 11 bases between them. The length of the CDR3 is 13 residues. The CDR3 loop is CASSFPGRNGYTF. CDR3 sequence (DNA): TGTGCCAGCAGCTTTCCCGGAAGAAATGGCTACACCTTC.

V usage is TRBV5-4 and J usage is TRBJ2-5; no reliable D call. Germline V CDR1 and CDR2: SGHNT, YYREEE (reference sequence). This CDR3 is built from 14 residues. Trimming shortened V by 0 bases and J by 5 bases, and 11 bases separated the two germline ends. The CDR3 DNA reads TGTGCCAGCAGCTTGGCCGGCGGAGATGAGACCCAGTACTTC. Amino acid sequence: CASSLAGGDETQYF.

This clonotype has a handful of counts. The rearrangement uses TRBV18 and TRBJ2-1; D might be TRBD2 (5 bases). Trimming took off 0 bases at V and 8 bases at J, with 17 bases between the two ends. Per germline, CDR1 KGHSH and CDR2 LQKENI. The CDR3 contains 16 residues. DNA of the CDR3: TGTGCCAGCTCACCACCGGACCGGGGTCTCATGGATGAGCAGTTCTTC. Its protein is CASSPPDRGLMDEQFF.

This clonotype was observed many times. CDR3 DNA: TGTGCCAGCAGCCCCGGCTCTAGTAGGAGCTCCTACGAGCAGTACTTC. Its translation is CASSPGSSRSSYEQYF. The chain is built from TRBV7-8 and TRBJ2-7; D unclear. This CDR3 has 16 amino acids. Germline CDR1 reads SGHVS; CDR2 reads FQNEAQ. Trimming cost V 5 bases and J 0 bases, with 17 bases left between them.

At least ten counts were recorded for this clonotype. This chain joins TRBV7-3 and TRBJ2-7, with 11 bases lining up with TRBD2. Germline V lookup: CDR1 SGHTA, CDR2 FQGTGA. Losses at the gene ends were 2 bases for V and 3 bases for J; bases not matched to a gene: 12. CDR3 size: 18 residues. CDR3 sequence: CASSLYPLAGDSVYEQYF. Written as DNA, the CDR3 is TGTGCCAGCAGCTTATATCCACTAGCGGGAGATTCGGTCTACGAGCAGTACTTC.

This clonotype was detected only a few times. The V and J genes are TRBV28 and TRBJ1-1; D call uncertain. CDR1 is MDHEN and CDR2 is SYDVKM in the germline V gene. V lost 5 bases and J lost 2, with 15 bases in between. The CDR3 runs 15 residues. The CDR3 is CASSPQLGINTEAFF. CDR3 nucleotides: TGTGCCAGCAGTCCCCAGCTGGGGATAAACACTGAAGCTTTCTTT.

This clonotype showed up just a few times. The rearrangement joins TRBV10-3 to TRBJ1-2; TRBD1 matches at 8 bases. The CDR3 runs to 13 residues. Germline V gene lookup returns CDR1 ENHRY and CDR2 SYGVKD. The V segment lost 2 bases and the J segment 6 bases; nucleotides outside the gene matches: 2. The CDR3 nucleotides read TGTGCCATCAGTGAGGGACAGGGTGATGGCTACACCTTC. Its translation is CAISEGQGDGYTF.

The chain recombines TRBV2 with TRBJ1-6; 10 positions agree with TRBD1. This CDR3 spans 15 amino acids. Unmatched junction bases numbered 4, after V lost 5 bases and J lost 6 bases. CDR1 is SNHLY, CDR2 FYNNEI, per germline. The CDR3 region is CASSSRQGANSPLHF. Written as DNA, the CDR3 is TGTGCCAGCAGTTCAAGACAGGGGGCTAATTCACCCCTCCACTTT.

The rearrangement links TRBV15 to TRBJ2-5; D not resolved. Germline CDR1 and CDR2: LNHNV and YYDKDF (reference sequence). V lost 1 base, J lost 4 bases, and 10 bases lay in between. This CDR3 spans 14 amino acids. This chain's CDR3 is CATSRGTTGETQYF. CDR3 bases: TGTGCCACCAGCAGAGGGACGACTGGAGAGACCCAGTACTTC.

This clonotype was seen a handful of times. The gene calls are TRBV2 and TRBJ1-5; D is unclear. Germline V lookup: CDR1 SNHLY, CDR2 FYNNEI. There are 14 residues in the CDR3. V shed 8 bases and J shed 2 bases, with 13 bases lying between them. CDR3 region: CASAISSGNQPQHF. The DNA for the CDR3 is TGTGCCAGCGCCATCTCCTCTGGCAATCAGCCCCAGCATTTT.

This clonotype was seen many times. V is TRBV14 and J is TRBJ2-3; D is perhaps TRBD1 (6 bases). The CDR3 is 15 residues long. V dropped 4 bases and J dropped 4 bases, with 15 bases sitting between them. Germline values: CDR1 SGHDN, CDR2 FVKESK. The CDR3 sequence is CASSRRRGPADTQYF. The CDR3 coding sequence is TGTGCCAGCAGCCGCCGCAGGGGCCCCGCAGATACGCAGTATTTT.

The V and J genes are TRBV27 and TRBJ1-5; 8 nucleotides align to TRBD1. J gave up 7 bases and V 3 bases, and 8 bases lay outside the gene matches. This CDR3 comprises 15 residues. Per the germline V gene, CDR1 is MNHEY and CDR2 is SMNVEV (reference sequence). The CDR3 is CASSFKTGVNQPQHF. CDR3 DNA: TGTGCCAGCAGTTTTAAGACAGGGGTAAACCAGCCCCAGCATTTT.

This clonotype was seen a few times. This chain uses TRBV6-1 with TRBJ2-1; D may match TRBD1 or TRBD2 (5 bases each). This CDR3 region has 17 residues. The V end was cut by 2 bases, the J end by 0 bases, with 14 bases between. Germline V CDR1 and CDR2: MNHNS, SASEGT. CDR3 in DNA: TGTGCCAGCAGTGAAAGGGGACCCACGAGCTCCTACAATGAGCAGTTCTTC. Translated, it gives CASSERGPTSSYNEQFF.

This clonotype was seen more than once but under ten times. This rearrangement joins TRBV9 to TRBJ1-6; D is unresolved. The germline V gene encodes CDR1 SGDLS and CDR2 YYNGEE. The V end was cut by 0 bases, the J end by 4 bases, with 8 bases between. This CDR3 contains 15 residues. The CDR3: CASSVGADYNSPLHF. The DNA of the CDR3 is TGTGCCAGCAGCGTAGGGGCAGATTATAATTCACCCCTCCACTTT.

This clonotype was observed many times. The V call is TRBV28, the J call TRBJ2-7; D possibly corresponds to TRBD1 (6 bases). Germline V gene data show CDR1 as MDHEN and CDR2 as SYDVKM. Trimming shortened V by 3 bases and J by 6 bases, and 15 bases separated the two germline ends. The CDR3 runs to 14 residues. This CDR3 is CASSFGQTAGEQYF. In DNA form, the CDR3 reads TGTGCCAGCAGTTTCGGACAGACTGCCGGCGAGCAGTACTTC.

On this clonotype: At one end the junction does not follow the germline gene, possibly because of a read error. CDR3 bases: TGCCCCAGCAGTGACAGGGGGCGGCAAGAGACCCAGTACTTC. The encoded protein is CPSSDRGRQETQYF. The V and J genes are TRBV10-2 and TRBJ2-5; 10 bases are shared with TRBD1. Germline V gives CDR1 WSHSY, CDR2 SAAADI. The CDR3 sequence is 14 residues long.

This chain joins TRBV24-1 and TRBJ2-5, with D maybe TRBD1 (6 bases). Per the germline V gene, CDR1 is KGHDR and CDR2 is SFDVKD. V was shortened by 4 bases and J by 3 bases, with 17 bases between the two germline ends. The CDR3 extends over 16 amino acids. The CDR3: CATSDPAPGQKETQYF. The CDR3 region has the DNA TGTGCCACCAGTGACCCCGCTCCTGGACAGAAAGAGACCCAGTACTTC.

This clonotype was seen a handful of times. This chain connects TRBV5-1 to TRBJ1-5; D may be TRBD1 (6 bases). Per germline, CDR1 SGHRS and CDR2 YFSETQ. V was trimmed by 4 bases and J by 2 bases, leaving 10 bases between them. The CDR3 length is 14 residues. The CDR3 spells CASSPGEGNQPQHF. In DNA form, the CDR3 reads TGCGCCAGCAGCCCAGGGGAGGGCAATCAGCCCCAGCATTTT.

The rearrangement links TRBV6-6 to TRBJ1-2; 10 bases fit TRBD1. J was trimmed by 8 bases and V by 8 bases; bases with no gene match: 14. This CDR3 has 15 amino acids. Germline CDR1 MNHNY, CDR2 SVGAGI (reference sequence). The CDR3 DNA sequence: TGTGCCAGCCGTGGGACAGGGGTGTCGGTTAGGGGCTACACCTTC. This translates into CASRGTGVSVRGYTF.

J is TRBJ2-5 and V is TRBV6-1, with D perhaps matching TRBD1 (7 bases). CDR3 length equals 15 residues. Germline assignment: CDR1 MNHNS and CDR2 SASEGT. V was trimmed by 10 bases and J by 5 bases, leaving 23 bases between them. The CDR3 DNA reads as TGTGCCAACTCGTTGGGGGCAGGGGGGTTCGAGACCCAGTACTTC. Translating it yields CANSLGAGGFETQYF.

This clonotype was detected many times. Here the CDR3 DNA reads TGTGCCAGCACTGATCGTGGGGTAGCGGGGAGTGAGCAGTTCTTC. Encoded protein: CASTDRGVAGSEQFF. The chain uses TRBV6-6 and TRBJ2-1; 8 bases align to TRBD2. The CDR3 has 15 residues. V trimming: 7 bases; J trimming: 9 bases; junction bases outside the gene matches: 14. The V gene's germline CDR1 is MNHNY and CDR2 SVGAGI (reference sequence).

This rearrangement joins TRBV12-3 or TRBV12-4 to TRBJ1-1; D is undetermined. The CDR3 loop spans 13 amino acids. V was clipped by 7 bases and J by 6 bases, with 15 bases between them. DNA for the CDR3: TGTGCCAGCATCATAACCCGGTCGTCTGAAGCTTTCTTT. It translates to CASIITRSSEAFF.